Listed here are 32 T cell receptor beta chains from one sample, sequenced in a study of Graves' ophthalmopathy and Graves' hyperthyroidism. Amplification from RNA transcripts yielded the TCR beta CDR3 regions. HTBI primers were used in a first-round RT-PCR, which preceded a second-round multiplex PCR. A single record per CDR3 protein comes from TCRdb applying MiXCR to the multiplex PCR reads. The repertoire holds about 640,000 distinct CDR3 sequences, about 38% seen once, with 3.3% in the top ten. The sample consisted of peripheral blood. These receptors were obtained from an adult man with Graves' ophthalmopathy.

This chain joins TRBV2 and TRBJ1-5; possibly TRBD1 for D (5 bases). Trimming took off 5 bases at V and 7 bases at J, with 18 bases between the two ends. This CDR3 region has 15 residues. Germline V gene lookup returns CDR1 SNHLY and CDR2 FYNNEI. Written as DNA, the CDR3 is TGTGCCAGCAGTCACCCAACCCTGGGGGACCAGCCCCAGCATTTT. Translating it yields CASSHPTLGDQPQHF.

This clonotype was seen repeatedly, ten times or more. The V gene is TRBV12-3 or TRBV12-4, the J gene TRBJ1-6; D gene unclear. The CDR3 length is 13 residues. V was clipped by 6 bases and J by 7 bases, with 10 bases between them. This CDR3 reads CASSSAGNSPLHF. CDR3 sequence (DNA): TGTGCCAGCAGCTCGGCGGGGAATTCACCCCTCCACTTT.

V and J are TRBV2 and TRBJ1-4; a weak D match, TRBD1 (6 bases). V lost 7 bases, J lost 0 bases, and 12 bases lay in between. CDR3 length: 15 amino acids. The germline V gene has CDR1 SNHLY and CDR2 FYNNEI. CDR3 sequence reads: CASTAGAATNEKLFF. In DNA form, the CDR3 reads TGTGCCAGCACCGCGGGGGCCGCAACTAATGAAAAACTGTTTTTT.

This clonotype is a singleton in its sample. A clone one base away is much larger, so this may be a read error. V is TRBV11-2 and J is TRBJ1-3; D ambiguous. The CDR3 is 14 amino acids. Per the germline V gene, CDR1 is SGHAT and CDR2 is FQNNGV. CDR3 nucleotide sequence: TGTGCCAGCAGCTTAGTTACCTCTGGAACCACCATATATTTT. Its translation is CASSLVTSGTTIYF.

V gene TRBV24-1 combines with J gene TRBJ2-5; 7 bases map to TRBD1. Germline CDR1 reads KGHDR; CDR2 reads SFDVKD. The CDR3 sequence is 14 residues long. V lost 1 base and J lost 5; bases outside the gene matches: 3. The chain's CDR3 is CATSDLLTGETQYF. As DNA, the CDR3 is TGTGCCACCAGTGATTTATTGACAGGGGAGACCCAGTACTTC.

V is TRBV9 and J is TRBJ1-5; D perhaps matches TRBD1 (5 bases). The CDR3 consists of 17 residues. Germline V CDR1 and CDR2: SGDLS, YYNGEE. V dropped 4 bases and J dropped 0 bases, with 17 bases sitting between them. CDR3 in DNA: TGTGCCAGCAGCTTAGGGGTGTTTGCGAATAGCAATCAGCCCCAGCATTTT. Its translation is CASSLGVFANSNQPQHF. The full variable domain, rest sourced from reference TRBV9 and TRBJ1-5, is DSGVTQTPKHLITATGQRVTLRCSPRSGDLSVYWYQQSLDQGLQFLIQYYNGEERAKGNILERFSAQQFPDLHSELNLSSLELGDSALYFCASSLGVFANSNQPQHFGDGTRLSIL.

The CDR3 bases are TGCAGTGCTAACAACCCGAGCGGGGGTGATACGCAGTACTTC. Its protein is CSANNPSGGDTQYF. V and J are TRBV20-1 and TRBJ2-7; TRBD2 matches at 8 bases. The trim removed 4 bases at V and 9 bases at J, leaving 14 bases unmatched. The CDR3 length is 14 residues. CDR1 is DFQATT and CDR2 is SNEGSKA in the germline V gene (reference sequence).

The chain employs TRBV10-3 and TRBJ1-6; no clear D. Germline assignment: CDR1 ENHRY and CDR2 SYGVKD. Trimming pared 11 bases from V and 3 bases from J, leaving 5 bases between. The CDR3 runs to 11 residues. In DNA, the CDR3 is TGTGCCGGAGACTATAATTCACCCCTCCACTTT. Translating gives CAGDYNSPLHF.

This chain connects TRBV9 to TRBJ2-5; 7 bases are shared with TRBD1. The J segment lost 5 bases and the V segment lost 4 bases, leaving 11 bases of the junction unmatched. Per the germline V gene, CDR1 is SGDLS and CDR2 is YYNGEE. The CDR3 has 15 residues. CDR3 sequence: CASSQYRGVWETQYF. DNA of the CDR3: TGTGCCAGCAGCCAATACAGGGGAGTTTGGGAGACCCAGTACTTC.

The CDR3 coding sequence is TGTGCCAGCGCCAGGGAAGGCACTGAAGCTTTCTTT. Its translation: CASAREGTEAFF. The V and J genes are TRBV6-2 or TRBV6-3 and TRBJ1-1, with D possibly TRBD1 on 5 matching bases. Germline values: CDR1 MNHEY, CDR2 SVGEGT. The CDR3 consists of 12 residues. With 8 bases removed from V and 4 bases from J, the gap between germline ends came to 11 bases.

The table lists this clonotype with a count of one. This chain links TRBV7-3 with TRBJ2-7; tentatively, D is TRBD2 (6 bases). The CDR3 loop spans 14 amino acids. Germline CDR1 and CDR2: SGHTA and FQGTGA. V shed 2 bases and J shed 3 bases, with 11 bases lying between them. The CDR3 loop reads CASSLRPGDYEQYF. The CDR3 nucleotides are TGTGCCAGCAGCTTACGTCCGGGGGACTACGAGCAGTACTTC.

This clonotype was found many times. This chain connects TRBV2 to TRBJ1-4, with D unresolved. Germline CDR1 SNHLY, CDR2 FYNNEI. V lost 0 bases and J lost 10, with 6 bases in between. CDR3 size: 12 residues. CDR3 region: CASSEARGKLFF. CDR3 bases: TGTGCCAGCAGTGAAGCACGGGGAAAACTGTTTTTT.

The rearrangement uses TRBV11-2 and TRBJ2-2, with TRBD2 matching 11 bases. From germline, CDR1 is SGHAT and CDR2 FQNNGV. CDR3 size: 17 residues. Trimming took 5 bases from V and 1 from J; bases not matched to a gene: 6. The CDR3 bases are TGTGCCAGCAGCGCCCCCGGGACTAGCGGGAACACCGGGGAGCTGTTTTTT. Protein sequence: CASSAPGTSGNTGELFF.

V gene TRBV29-1 combines with J gene TRBJ2-6; D is ambiguous. The CDR3 is made up of 16 amino acids. Germline values: CDR1 SQVTM, CDR2 ANQGSEA. V was cut by 4 bases and J by 0 bases, with 13 bases left in between. This CDR3 reads CSVVRTDPSGANVLTF. As DNA, the CDR3 is TGCAGCGTTGTGCGGACCGACCCCTCTGGGGCCAACGTCCTGACTTTC.

This clonotype was counted ten times or more. The chain recombines TRBV7-2 with TRBJ2-5; 11 positions match TRBD1. Germline CDR1 and CDR2: SGHTA and FQGNSA. CDR3 size: 14 residues. Unmatched junction bases numbered 6, after V lost 5 bases and J lost 7 bases. This chain's CDR3 is CASSAGQGARTQYF. The CDR3 DNA reads TGTGCCAGCAGCGCCGGACAGGGGGCGAGGACCCAGTACTTC. Complete variable domain (other parts from reference TRBV7-2 and TRBJ2-5): GAGVSQSPSNKVTEKGKDVELRCDPISGHTALYWYRQSLGQGLEFLIYFQGNSAPDKSGLPSDRFSAERTGGSVSTLTIQRTQQEDSAVYLCASSAGQGARTQYFGPGTRLLVL.

V and J are TRBV10-3 and TRBJ2-7; TRBD1 is a possible D gene (6 bases). Germline assignment: CDR1 ENHRY and CDR2 SYGVKD. The V end lost 6 bases, the J end lost 2 bases, and 17 bases lay between the germline ends. The CDR3 contains 15 residues. The CDR3 DNA reads TGTGCCATCAGGCCGGACAGCATGGCAACCTACGAGCAGTACTTC. Encoded protein: CAIRPDSMATYEQYF.

The chain carries TRBV20-1 and TRBJ2-7; D not certain. Trimming took 1 base from V and 0 from J, leaving 16 bases between them. The germline V gene encodes CDR1 DFQATT and CDR2 SNEGSKA (reference sequence). This CDR3 contains 16 residues. The CDR3 coding sequence is TGCAGTGCTAGAGGTGGTAAACTTTCGAGCTCCTACGAGCAGTACTTC. Protein product: CSARGGKLSSSYEQYF.

Comments on this clonotype: Because it lacks the conserved phenylalanine or tryptophan at the end, this CDR3 is likely a read error. Because the CDR3's place on the DNA is in doubt, the DNA is left out and the CDR3 is given as listed by TCRdb. The chain links TRBV14 to TRBJ2-6. Germline assignment: CDR1 SGHDN and CDR2 FVKESK. Inclusive of both ends, the CDR3 amounts to 9 amino acids. This CDR3 reads CASSQDSPS.

V is TRBV7-9 and J is TRBJ2-2, with TRBD2 matching 13 bases. The CDR3 sequence is 19 residues long. Germline-derived CDR1 and CDR2 are SEHNR and FQNEAQ (reference sequence). V was clipped by 5 bases and J by 3 bases; unmatched bases: 12. CDR3 residues: CASSPLAGGPSLDTGELFF. The CDR3 DNA sequence: TGTGCCAGCAGCCCACTAGCGGGAGGGCCGAGTTTGGACACCGGGGAGCTGTTTTTT.

This clonotype was detected a few times. This chain's CDR3 is CASSSDFTGELFF. DNA for the CDR3: TGTGCCAGCAGCTCGGACTTCACCGGGGAGCTGTTTTTT. The chain joins TRBV7-6 to TRBJ2-2; TRBD2 might be the D (5 bases). Trimming removed 4 bases at V and 4 bases at J, with 7 bases between. Per the germline V gene, CDR1 is SGHVS and CDR2 is FNYEAQ. The CDR3 contains 13 residues. The full variable domain, completed using reference TRBV7-6 and TRBJ2-2, is GAGVSQSPRYKVTKRGQDVALRCDPISGHVSLYWYRQALGQGPEFLTYFNYEAQQDKSGLPNDRFSAERPEGSISTLTIQRTEQRDSAMYRCASSSDFTGELFFGEGSRLTVL.

The V gene is TRBV5-1, the J gene TRBJ1-2; D is ambiguous. The V gene's germline CDR1 is SGHRS and CDR2 YFSETQ. Deletions cut 0 bases from V and 0 bases from J, with 9 bases between. The CDR3 totals 15 residues. As DNA, the CDR3 is TGCGCCAGCAGCTTGGGGTCAGGAGCTAACTATGGCTACACCTTC. The encoded protein is CASSLGSGANYGYTF.

Regarding this clonotype: With a much larger clone just one base away, this may be a read error. This chain uses TRBV7-2 with TRBJ1-4; TRBD1 aligns across 10 bases. Per the germline V gene, CDR1 is SGHTA and CDR2 is FQGNSA. CDR3 length equals 16 residues. With V trimmed by 2 bases and J by 7 bases, 7 bases remained unmatched. This CDR3 reads CASSLNLGQGSEKLFF. In DNA, the CDR3 is TGTGCCAGCAGCTTAAACTTGGGACAGGGGAGTGAAAAACTGTTTTTT.

This clonotype occurred many times. The V gene is TRBV10-3, the J gene TRBJ1-1, with D unresolved. Trimming removed 2 bases at V and 1 base at J, with 5 bases between. Germline loops: CDR1 ENHRY, CDR2 SYGVKD. The CDR3 consists of 13 residues. This CDR3 is CAISEARNTEAFF. Written as DNA, the CDR3 is TGTGCCATCAGTGAGGCCAGGAACACTGAAGCTTTCTTT.

Many counts were recorded for this clonotype. V and J are TRBV5-1 and TRBJ1-6; the D gene is possibly TRBD1 (5 bases). The CDR3 is 15 residues long. CDR1 SGHRS and CDR2 YFSETQ come from the germline V gene. Deletions cut 1 base from V and 5 bases from J, with 10 bases between. The CDR3 region has the DNA TGCGCCAGCAGCTTGAGGGACGGAGATAATTCACCCCTCCACTTT. Protein sequence: CASSLRDGDNSPLHF.

This clonotype has just a few counts. This chain uses TRBV5-1 with TRBJ1-2; D is perhaps TRBD1 (6 bases). The CDR3 consists of 16 residues. The V gene's germline CDR1 is SGHRS and CDR2 YFSETQ. V was pared by 2 bases and J by 2 bases, with 16 bases between. CDR3 amino acids: CASSFPRDTGNYGYTF. CDR3 nucleotides: TGCGCCAGCAGCTTCCCCCGGGACACCGGCAACTATGGCTACACCTTC.

This clonotype showed up just once. The junction departs from germline at one end; a sequencing error may be responsible. The chain is built from TRBV2 and TRBJ2-6, with TRBD2 as a possible D gene (6 bases). CDR1 SNHLY and CDR2 FYNNEI come from the germline V gene. This CDR3 comprises 14 residues. DNA for the CDR3: TGTGCCAGCAGCGGGGGATTTGGGGTCAACGTCCTGACTTTC. This encodes CASSGGFGVNVLTF.

This clonotype was counted ten times or more. The genes are TRBV7-9 and TRBJ2-7; 7 nucleotides match TRBD1. The CDR3 sequence is 14 residues long. Germline V gene data show CDR1 as SEHNR and CDR2 as FQNEAQ (reference sequence). Trimming took 7 bases from V and 0 from J; bases not matched to a gene: 6. The CDR3 DNA reads as TGTGCCAGCACCGAACAGGGGAGCTCCTACGAGCAGTACTTC. This gives the protein CASTEQGSSYEQYF.

The table lists this clonotype with many counts. The rearrangement links TRBV29-1 to TRBJ1-2; TRBD1 matches 10 bases. The CDR3 is made up of 13 amino acids. In germline, CDR1 is SQVTM, CDR2 ANQGSEA. J lost 7 bases, V lost 0 bases, and 2 bases had no gene match. Here the CDR3 DNA reads TGCAGCGTTGAAGATCGGGACAGGGGTGGCTACACCTTC. Translating gives CSVEDRDRGGYTF.

V is TRBV20-1 and J is TRBJ1-6; D uncertain. The CDR3 is made up of 12 amino acids. V was cut by 3 bases and J by 7 bases, with 7 bases left in between. Germline V gene data show CDR1 as DFQATT and CDR2 as SNEGSKA (reference sequence). The CDR3 nucleotides read TGCAGTGCTAGGTCAGAGAATTCACCCCTCCACTTT. Its protein is CSARSENSPLHF.

This clonotype was counted a single time. This chain uses TRBV6-1 with TRBJ1-5; tentatively, D is TRBD1 (5 bases). Germline V gene sequence: CDR1 MNHNS, CDR2 SASEGT. Deletions cut 5 bases from V and 11 bases from J, with 19 bases between. The CDR3 has 14 residues. CDR3 amino acids: CASSYGTGQETQHF. The CDR3 DNA sequence: TGTGCCAGCAGTTACGGGACTGGCCAAGAGACCCAGCATTTT.

This clonotype was seen a handful of times. V is TRBV2 and J is TRBJ2-6; D gene unclear. The CDR3 is 17 amino acids. CDR1 and CDR2 from the germline V gene are SNHLY and FYNNEI. V gave up 8 bases and J gave up 0 bases, with 17 bases separating them. The CDR3 nucleotides are TGTGCCAGCTCACCTGACGGGTATAGCTCTGGGGCCAACGTCCTGACTTTC. Protein: CASSPDGYSSGANVLTF.

This clonotype was seen repeatedly, ten times or more. The chain combines TRBV24-1 with TRBJ2-7; TRBD1 matches at 10 bases. V dropped 7 bases and J dropped 5; count of bases not matched to a gene: 7. Germline values: CDR1 KGHDR, CDR2 SFDVKD. The CDR3 contains 14 residues. The CDR3 loop reads CATSTLTGGDEQYF. The DNA of the CDR3 is TGTGCCACCAGCACCTTGACAGGGGGCGACGAGCAGTACTTC.